The entry below gives a single T cell receptor beta chain sequence along with its context. Clones were read by immunoSEQ multiplex PCR, and TCRdb kept only the in-frame ones, dropping some. The data contain about 83,000 clones, around 84% of them singletons. This sample stems from a study of OX40 agonist ivuxolimab in advanced cancers. Turning to the study itself: With ivuxolimab, an agonistic anti-OX40 (CD134) antibody, patients were treated.

Germline V gene sequence: CDR1 SGHRS, CDR2 YFSETQ. The CDR3 is made up of 14 amino acids. V was trimmed by 1 base and J by 8 bases, leaving 10 bases between them. The source was CD4+ or CD8+ T cells sorted from blood, collected in a trial of the OX40 agonist ivuxolimab. The TCR sequence derives from an adult with an advanced solid tumor such as melanoma, head and neck, liver or kidney cancer. The V gene is TRBV5-1, the J gene TRBJ1-6; no clear D. CDR3 protein: CASSLSGRDSPLHF. CDR3 DNA sequence: TGCGCCAGCAGCTTGTCCGGGAGGGATTCACCCCTCCACTTT.